Below, one T cell receptor (beta chain) is given with its context. Its matching antigen is unknown. Measured with immunoSEQ multiplex PCR; TCRdb has only the in-frame clones, and not every one. The table shows roughly 2,000 clones, with roughly 80% occurring only once. This entry comes from a study of T cells and Merkel cell carcinoma outcomes. Findings of the study overall: Merkel cell carcinoma outcomes were reportedly predicted by repertoire and T-cell density.

Trimming removed 6 bases from V and 0 bases from J, with 12 bases in between. Germline loops: CDR1 ENHRY, CDR2 SYGVKD. CDR3 length equals 15 residues. The rearrangement uses TRBV10-3 and TRBJ1-3; D is possibly TRBD1 (6 bases). This receptor was obtained from a human donor with Merkel cell carcinoma. The sequenced sample consisted of tumor tissue from Merkel cell carcinoma. This chain's CDR3 is CAIRAGALSGNTIYF. The CDR3 bases are TGTGCCATCAGAGCAGGGGCACTCTCTGGAAACACCATATATTTT.